The 25 T cell receptor beta chains below come from one sample, sequenced in a study of blood T cells in healthy people across ages. Sample-barcoded 5' priming and a J-beta primer mix drove a second PCR of 7 to 11 cycles. TCRdb analysed the 5' RACE reads with MiXCR anew, one entry per CDR3 protein. The table shows approximately 810,000 distinct CDR3 sequences, with more than 25% occurring only once. Sequenced sample: blood. The receptors here all came from a woman aged 80 or over in good health.

A single count supports this clonotype. The chain is built from TRBV3-1 and TRBJ1-4, with D unresolved. CDR3 size: 15 residues. Germline V lookup: CDR1 LGHDT, CDR2 YNNKEL (reference sequence). Trimming stripped 4 bases from V and 4 bases from J, with 13 bases between. The CDR3 sequence is CASSRREEDNEKLFF. Written as DNA, the CDR3 is TGTGCCAGCAGCCGAAGGGAGGAGGATAATGAAAAACTGTTTTTT. Complete variable domain (other parts from reference TRBV3-1 and TRBJ1-4): DTAVSQTPKYLVTQMGNDKSIKCEQNLGHDTMYWYKQDSKKFLKIMFSYNNKELIINETVPNRFSPKSPDKAHLNLHINSLELGDSAVYFCASSRREEDNEKLFFGSGTQLSVL.

This clonotype was recorded many times. The chain is built from TRBV12-3 or TRBV12-4 and TRBJ2-3, with 11 bases aligning to TRBD2. J gave up 2 bases and V 6 bases, and 7 bases lay outside the gene matches. The CDR3 has 16 amino acids. The CDR3 coding sequence is TGTGCCAGCAGAGACATGACTAGCGGGAACACAGATACGCAGTATTTT. Translation: CASRDMTSGNTDTQYF.

Many counts were recorded for this clonotype. The chain uses TRBV4-3 and TRBJ2-7; weak D call: TRBD1 (6 bases). Germline V gene data show CDR1 as LGHNA and CDR2 as YSLEER. The CDR3 length is 14 residues. Trimming removed 0 bases at V and 6 bases at J, with 12 bases between. The CDR3: CASSQDRGTIEQYF. The CDR3 DNA follows: TGCGCCAGCAGCCAAGATAGGGGGACGATCGAGCAGTACTTC.

A remark on this clonotype: The CDR3 ends on some other residue instead of the conserved phenylalanine or tryptophan, so this is likely a read error. The chain has TRBV9 and TRBJ1-4; a weak D match, TRBD1 (5 bases). CDR1 is SGDLS, CDR2 YYNGEE, per germline. Deletions cut 6 bases from V and 4 bases from J, with 19 bases between. This CDR3 is 16 amino acids long. The CDR3 coding sequence is TGTGCCAGCACCGCCGGTCAGGGCGCAGGTAATGAAAAACTGTTTTTA. Translated: CASTAGQGAGNEKLFL.

Turning to this clonotype: A much larger clone lies one base from this, so it may be a read error. This chain links TRBV4-1 with TRBJ2-3; 10 bases align to TRBD2. This CDR3 is 17 amino acids long. Germline CDR1 and CDR2: MGHRA and YSYEKL. CDR3 sequence (DNA): TGCGCCAGCAGCCAAGAGGAAGCGGGGGGGATCACAAATACGCAGTATTTT. This codes for CASSQEEAGGITNTQYF.

This chain connects TRBV29-1 to TRBJ2-1; no firm D call. V lost 3 bases, J lost 9 bases, and 15 bases lay in between. CDR3 length: 13 residues. The germline CDR1 and CDR2 sequences are SQVTM and ANQGSEA. Written as DNA, the CDR3 is TGCAGCGTTGATTTATTCCGAAGATCTGAGCAGTTCTTC. This translates into CSVDLFRRSEQFF.

In the case of this clonotype: It may be a read error: a sequence one base away is much more abundant. V usage is TRBV20-1 and J usage is TRBJ1-4, with D possibly TRBD1 on 5 matching bases. The V end was cut by 3 bases, the J end by 9 bases, with 14 bases between. This CDR3 spans 13 amino acids. Germline lookup yields CDR1 DFQATT and CDR2 SNEGSKA (reference sequence). The CDR3 DNA sequence: TGCAGTGCTAGGGGCAGGGATTTCAAAAAACTGTTTTTT. It translates to CSARGRDFKKLFF.

The V gene is TRBV18, the J gene TRBJ2-3; D remains ambiguous. This CDR3 is 15 amino acids long. V was trimmed by 2 bases and J by 2 bases, leaving 11 bases between them. The germline V gene has CDR1 KGHSH and CDR2 LQKENI. CDR3 sequence reads: CASSPMIAFTDTQYF. CDR3 DNA sequence: TGTGCCAGCTCACCAATGATCGCTTTCACAGATACGCAGTATTTT.

A note on this clonotype: The junction differs from germline at one of its ends, possibly a read error. The V gene is TRBV9, the J gene TRBJ2-1; D is perhaps TRBD1 (6 bases). The CDR3 extends over 16 amino acids. Germline CDR1 reads SGDLS; CDR2 reads YYNGEE. The CDR3 region has the DNA TGTGCCAGCAGTCCCATTACAGGGTTGGGACACAATAAGCAGTTCTTC. As protein: CASSPITGLGHNKQFF.

The chain combines TRBV7-8 with TRBJ2-5; tentatively, D is TRBD2 (6 bases). The CDR3 length is 14 residues. V was pared by 5 bases and J by 5 bases, with 15 bases between. CDR1 is SGHVS and CDR2 is FQNEAQ in the germline V gene. CDR3 sequence reads: CASSTWRAVETQYF. The CDR3 DNA sequence: TGTGCCAGCAGCACATGGAGGGCGGTGGAGACCCAGTACTTC.

There are many counts of this clonotype. The V and J genes are TRBV24-1 and TRBJ2-1; 8 bases line up with TRBD2. This CDR3 contains 14 residues. J lost 8 bases, V lost 3 bases, and 5 bases had no gene match. The V gene's germline CDR1 is KGHDR and CDR2 SFDVKD. CDR3 in amino acids: CATSDPTSGYEQFF. The DNA of the CDR3 is TGTGCCACCAGTGATCCAACTAGCGGCTATGAGCAGTTCTTC.

As to this clonotype: The junction and the germline gene differ at one end; a read error may be behind it. The chain has TRBV2 and TRBJ2-3; D gene unclear. CDR3 length equals 12 residues. Germline V lookup: CDR1 SNHLY, CDR2 FYNNEI. CDR3: CASSEGRYTQYF. CDR3 nucleotide sequence: TGTGCCAGCAGCGAAGGACGCTATACGCAGTATTTT. Full variable domain (rest looked up from reference TRBV2 and TRBJ2-3): EPEVTQTPSHQVTQMGQEVILRCVPISNHLYFYWYRQILGQKVEFLVSFYNNEISEKSEIFDDQFSVERPDGSNFTLKIRSTKLEDSAMYFCASSEGRYTQYFGPGTRLTVL.

As to this clonotype: Its ends do not fully match the called genes, so a read error is possible. The V call is TRBV25-1, the J call TRBJ2-2; 8 positions agree with TRBD2. Germline V gene data show CDR1 as MGHDK and CDR2 as SYGVNS. The CDR3 has 14 amino acids. This CDR3 reads CVSRRAGDTGELFF. The CDR3 DNA reads as TGTGTCAGCAGAAGAGCGGGGGACACCGGGGAGCTGTTTTTT.

With regard to this clonotype: A much larger clonotype is one base distant, so this may be a read error. The gene calls are TRBV12-5 and TRBJ2-1; D ambiguous. The V gene's germline CDR1 is LGHNT and CDR2 FRNRAP. The CDR3 extends over 15 amino acids. V was cut by 4 bases and J by 1 base, with 11 bases left in between. CDR3 protein: CASGSRLGSYNEQFF. In DNA, the CDR3 is TGTGCTAGTGGTTCGAGGTTGGGGTCCTACAATGAGCAGTTCTTC. The entire variable domain, with the rest obtained from reference TRBV12-5 and TRBJ2-1, is as follows: DARVTQTPRHKVTEMGQEVTMRCQPILGHNTVFWYRQTMMQGLELLAYFRNRAPLDDSGMPKDRFSAEMPDATLATLKIQPSEPRDSAVYFCASGSRLGSYNEQFFGPGTRLTVL.

This rearrangement joins TRBV12-3 or TRBV12-4 to TRBJ1-2, with unresolved D. V lost 8 bases, J lost 8 bases, and 21 bases lay in between. This CDR3 is 14 amino acids long. CDR3 sequence: CASRSSPRAGGYTF. DNA for the CDR3: TGTGCCAGCCGAAGTTCCCCGAGGGCTGGCGGCTACACCTTC.

This clonotype was recorded at least ten times. The V gene is TRBV27, the J gene TRBJ2-5; 9 bases map to TRBD2. This CDR3 has 16 residues. V trimming: 2 bases; J trimming: 1 base; junction bases outside the gene matches: 5. The germline CDR1 and CDR2 sequences are MNHEY and SMNVEV (reference sequence). The CDR3, as DNA: TGTGCCAGCAGTTTACAGGGCGGGGGGGGCCAAGAGACCCAGTACTTC. Its translation is CASSLQGGGGQETQYF.

This clonotype occurred a few times. The chain joins TRBV27 to TRBJ1-5, with D tentatively TRBD1 (6 bases). The V gene's germline CDR1 is MNHEY and CDR2 SMNVEV (reference sequence). The CDR3 is 14 residues long. V was shortened by 3 bases and J by 7 bases, with 13 bases between the two germline ends. The CDR3 nucleotides are TGTGCCAGCAGTTTTATGGCAGGGGCACAGCCCCAGCATTTT. Translation gives CASSFMAGAQPQHF.

The V call is TRBV2, the J call TRBJ1-4; TRBD1 might be the D (6 bases). Per germline, CDR1 SNHLY and CDR2 FYNNEI. CDR3 size: 15 residues. DNA for the CDR3: TGTGTCGGCAAAACTACAGGGCTCGGTAATGAAAAACTGTTTTTT. Its protein product is CVGKTTGLGNEKLFF.

The J gene is TRBJ1-1, the V gene TRBV15; D ambiguous. V gave up 0 bases and J gave up 10 bases, with 9 bases separating them. Germline assignment: CDR1 LNHNV and CDR2 YYDKDF (reference sequence). The CDR3 loop spans 12 amino acids. The CDR3 region has the DNA TGTGCCACCAGCAGAGATATTACTACAGCTTTCTTT. As protein: CATSRDITTAFF.

On this clonotype itself: With a much larger clone just one base away, this may be a read error. V and J are TRBV28 and TRBJ2-5; maybe TRBD2 (6 bases). V was clipped by 6 bases and J by 11 bases, with 16 bases between them. This CDR3 spans 12 amino acids. CDR1 MDHEN and CDR2 SYDVKM come from the germline V gene. The CDR3 sequence is CASSPTSLEQYF. The CDR3 nucleotides read TGTGCCAGCAGCCCCACTAGCCTTGAGCAGTACTTC.

This clonotype was detected a few times. At one of its ends the junction is not consistent with the germline gene, which may arise from a read error. The V and J genes are TRBV7-7 and TRBJ2-3, with 9 bases matching TRBD1. The CDR3 covers 15 residues. The V gene's germline CDR1 is SSHAT and CDR2 FNYEAQ (reference sequence). The CDR3 nucleotides read TGTGCTAGCAGCAGAGGACAGGGGCCCACAGATACGCAGTATTTT. Encoded protein: CASSRGQGPTDTQYF.

This chain links TRBV2 with TRBJ2-1; D gene uncertain. Trimming removed 6 bases from V and 10 bases from J, with 19 bases in between. The CDR3 contains 14 residues. Germline CDR1 is SNHLY and CDR2 is FYNNEI. CDR3 sequence: CASRTAPHTPEQFF. Written as DNA, the CDR3 is TGTGCCAGCAGGACCGCCCCCCACACTCCCGAGCAGTTCTTC.

This clonotype was seen many times. The rearrangement links TRBV5-6 to TRBJ1-2; D possibly corresponds to TRBD1 (5 bases). V lost 2 bases, J lost 6 bases, and 11 bases lay in between. The CDR3 is 13 residues long. Germline CDR1 is SGHDT and CDR2 is YYEEEE. CDR3 coding DNA: TGTGCCAGCAGCTTAAGCGGGGCAGATGGCTACACCTTC. Translation gives CASSLSGADGYTF.

In this sample, this clonotype turned up a few times. The V call is TRBV18, the J call TRBJ2-7; 12 nucleotides align to TRBD2. Germline trimming cut 6 bases from V and 3 bases from J; bases unmatched to any gene: 15. The V gene's germline CDR1 is KGHSH and CDR2 LQKENI. The CDR3 totals 18 residues. This chain's CDR3 is CASSPGASGGAYLYEQYF. The CDR3 DNA follows: TGTGCCAGCTCTCCAGGCGCTAGCGGGGGGGCCTACCTCTACGAGCAGTACTTC.

This clonotype was detected many times. The chain has TRBV5-6 and TRBJ1-5, with unresolved D. The CDR3 runs to 14 residues. Germline CDR1 and CDR2: SGHDT and YYEEEE. V shed 3 bases and J shed 7 bases, with 14 bases lying between them. CDR3 amino acids: CASSSREFTQPQHF. As DNA, the CDR3 is TGTGCCAGCAGCTCCCGCGAGTTTACGCAGCCCCAGCATTTT.